This T cell receptor (beta chain) was identified in a study of cytomegalovirus exposure and HLA in healthy donors. The V end lost 0 bases, the J end lost 5 bases, and 11 bases lay between the germline ends. The CDR3 extends over 14 amino acids. Germline V gene sequence: CDR1 MNHEY, CDR2 SVGAGI. Primers for the PCR totalled 60 Vbeta and 13 Jbeta. TCRdb keeps only in-frame clones here, not all; method: immunoSEQ multiplex PCR. The sample has a few hundred thousand clones, roughly two thirds seen once. The TCR comes from a female donor in good health and CMV-seronegative. J is TRBJ2-7 and V is TRBV6-5, with a possible D match to TRBD2 (7 bases). Input material: PBMCs. Here the CDR3 DNA reads TGTGCCAGCAGTTACTCGTTAGGGGGGGACGAGCAGTACTTC. Translation: CASSYSLGGDEQYF.